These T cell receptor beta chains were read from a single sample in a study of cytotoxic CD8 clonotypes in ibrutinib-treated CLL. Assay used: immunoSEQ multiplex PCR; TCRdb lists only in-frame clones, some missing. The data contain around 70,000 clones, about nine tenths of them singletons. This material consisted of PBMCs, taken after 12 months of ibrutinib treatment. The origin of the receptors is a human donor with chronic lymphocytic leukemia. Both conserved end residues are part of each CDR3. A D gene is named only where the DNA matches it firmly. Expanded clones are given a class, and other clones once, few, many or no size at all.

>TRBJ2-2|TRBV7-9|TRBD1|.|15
CASSLPRQGAGELFF
TGTGCCAGCAGCCTACCCCGACAGGGAGCCGGGGAGCTGTTTTTT
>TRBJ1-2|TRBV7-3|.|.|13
CASSPDRNYGYTF
TGTGCCAGCAGCCCGGACCGTAACTATGGCTACACCTTC
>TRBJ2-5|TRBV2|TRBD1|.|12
CAGDRGRETQYF
TGTGCCGGGGACAGGGGGAGGGAGACCCAGTACTTC
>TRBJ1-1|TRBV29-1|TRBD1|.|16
CSVPAGGAVQNTEAFF
TGCAGCGTACCGGCAGGGGGCGCGGTTCAGAACACTGAAGCTTTCTTT
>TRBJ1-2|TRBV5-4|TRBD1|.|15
CASSGNRGRNYGYTF
TGTGCCAGCAGCGGGAACAGGGGGCGAAACTATGGCTACACCTTC
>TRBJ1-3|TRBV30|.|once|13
CAWSVRSGNTIYF
TGTGCCTGGAGTGTTCGGTCTGGAAACACCATATATTTT
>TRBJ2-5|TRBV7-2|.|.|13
CASSRGPRETQYF
TGTGCCAGCAGCAGAGGACCCCGGGAGACCCAGTACTTC
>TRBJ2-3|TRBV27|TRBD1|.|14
CASSLDRGRDTQYF
TGTGCCAGCAGTTTGGACAGGGGTAGAGATACGCAGTATTTT
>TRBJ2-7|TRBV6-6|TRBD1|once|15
CASSQPGQGSYEQYF
TGTGCCAGCAGTCAACCGGGACAGGGCTCCTACGAGCAGTACTTC
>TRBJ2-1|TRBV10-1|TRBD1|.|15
CASSDWGTAYNEQFF
TGCGCCAGCAGTGACTGGGGGACAGCGTACAATGAGCAGTTCTTC
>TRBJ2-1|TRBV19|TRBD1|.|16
CASSKSPGQAYNEQFF
TGTGCCAGTAGTAAATCACCGGGACAGGCCTACAATGAGCAGTTCTTC
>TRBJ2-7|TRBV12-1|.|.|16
CASSFLGRGKSYEQYF
TGTGCCAGCAGCTTTTTGGGTCGGGGGAAATCCTACGAGCAGTACTTC
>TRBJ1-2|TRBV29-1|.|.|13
CSVEDGGAKGYTF
TGCAGCGTTGAAGACGGGGGCGCGAAGGGCTACACCTTC
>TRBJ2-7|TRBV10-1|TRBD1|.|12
CASRGDSYEQYF
TGCGCCAGCAGAGGGGACAGCTACGAGCAGTACTTC
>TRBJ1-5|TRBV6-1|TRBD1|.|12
CASRTGAQPQHF
TGTGCCAGCCGGACAGGGGCTCAGCCCCAGCATTTT
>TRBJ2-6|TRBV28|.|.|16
CASSLIFSSGANVLTF
TGTGCCAGCAGTTTAATCTTCAGCTCTGGGGCCAACGTCCTGACTTTC
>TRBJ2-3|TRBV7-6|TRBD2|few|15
CASSFLAGGADTQYF
TGTGCCAGCAGCTTTCTAGCGGGAGGTGCAGATACGCAGTATTTT
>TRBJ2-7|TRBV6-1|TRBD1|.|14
CASGGTGATYEQYF
TGTGCCAGCGGAGGGACAGGAGCTACCTACGAGCAGTACTTC
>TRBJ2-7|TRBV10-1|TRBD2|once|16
CASSESWTSGPYEQYF
TGCGCCAGCAGTGAGTCTTGGACTAGCGGACCCTACGAGCAGTACTTC
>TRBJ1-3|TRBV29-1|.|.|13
CSVEAGAGNTIYF
TGCAGCGTTGAAGCAGGGGCTGGAAACACCATATATTTT
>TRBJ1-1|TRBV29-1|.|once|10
CSVGDTEAFF
TGCAGCGTTGGGGACACTGAAGCTTTCTTT
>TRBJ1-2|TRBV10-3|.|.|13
CAGGAGSNYGYTF
TGTGCCGGCGGGGCAGGTTCTAACTATGGCTACACCTTC
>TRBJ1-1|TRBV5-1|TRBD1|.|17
CASSSRGQGSSRTEAFF
TGCGCCAGCAGCTCCCGGGGACAGGGTAGTAGTCGGACTGAAGCTTTCTTT
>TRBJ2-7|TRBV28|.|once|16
CASSLGWGRGILEQYF
TGTGCCAGCAGTTTAGGTTGGGGGCGGGGGATTCTCGAGCAGTACTTC
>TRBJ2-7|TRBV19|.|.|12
CASSIGDSPEYF
TGTGCCAGTAGTATTGGGGACTCCCCGGAGTACTTC
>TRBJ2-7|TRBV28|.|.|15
CASGVPRSSAHEQYF
TGTGCCAGCGGCGTTCCCCGGTCAAGTGCCCACGAGCAGTACTTC
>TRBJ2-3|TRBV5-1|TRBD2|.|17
CASSLPSTSGRTDTQYF
TGCGCCAGCAGCCTACCATCGACTAGCGGGCGCACAGATACGCAGTATTTT
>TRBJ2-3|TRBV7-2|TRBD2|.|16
CASSPRLAGMGDTQYF
TGTGCCAGCAGCCCCAGACTAGCGGGAATGGGAGATACGCAGTATTTT
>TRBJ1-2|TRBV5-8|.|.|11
CASSRLAGYTF
TGTGCCAGCAGCCGGCTCGCTGGCTACACCTTC
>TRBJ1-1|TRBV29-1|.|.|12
CSGGQLNTEAFF
TGCAGCGGAGGGCAATTGAACACTGAAGCTTTCTTT
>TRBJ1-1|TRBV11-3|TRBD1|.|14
CASSPGQGGTEAFF
TGTGCCAGCAGCCCGGGACAGGGCGGCACTGAAGCTTTCTTT
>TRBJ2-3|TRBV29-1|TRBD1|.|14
CSVGNGTARYTQYF
TGCAGCGTTGGGAACGGGACAGCCAGATATACGCAGTATTTT
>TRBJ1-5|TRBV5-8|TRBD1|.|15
CASSLGQGGHQPQHF
TGTGCCAGCAGCTTGGGACAGGGGGGCCATCAGCCCCAGCATTTT
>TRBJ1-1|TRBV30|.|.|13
CAWSPGRGREAFF
TGTGCCTGGAGTCCCGGGCGGGGACGTGAAGCTTTCTTT
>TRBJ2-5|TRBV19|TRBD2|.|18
CASTRSGYSGDYQETQYF
TGTGCCAGTACCCGATCTGGTTATAGCGGGGACTACCAAGAGACCCAGTACTTC
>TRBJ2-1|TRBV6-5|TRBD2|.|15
CASRRLAGFYNEQFF
TGTGCCAGCAGGAGGCTAGCGGGCTTCTACAATGAGCAGTTCTTC
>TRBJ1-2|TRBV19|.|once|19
CASSIDPLQGGLSDYGYTF
TGTGCCAGTAGTATTGATCCTCTCCAGGGAGGTCTGAGTGACTATGGCTACACCTTC
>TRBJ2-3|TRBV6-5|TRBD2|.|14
CASSPGGGTDTQYF
TGTGCCAGCAGTCCCGGGGGAGGGACAGATACGCAGTATTTT
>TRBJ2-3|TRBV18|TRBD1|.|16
CASSPSRDRNTDTQYF
TGTGCCAGCTCACCAAGCCGGGACAGGAACACAGATACGCAGTATTTT
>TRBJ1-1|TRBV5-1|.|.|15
CASSLEPPPDTEAFF
TGCGCCAGCAGCTTGGAGCCACCGCCGGACACTGAAGCTTTCTTT
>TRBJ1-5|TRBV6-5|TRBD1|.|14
CASSRQGRDQPQHF
TGTGCCAGCAGTCGACAGGGTAGGGATCAGCCCCAGCATTTT
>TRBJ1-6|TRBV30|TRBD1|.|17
CAWSRPGQAPNGSPLHF
TGTGCCTGGAGTCGCCCTGGACAGGCCCCTAATGGTTCACCCCTCCACTTT
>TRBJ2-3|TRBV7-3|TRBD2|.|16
CASSLSGGHRTDTQYF
TGTGCCAGCAGCTTATCGGGGGGGCATCGCACAGATACGCAGTATTTT
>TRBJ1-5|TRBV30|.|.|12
CAWSGGQQPQHF
TGTGCCTGGAGTGGGGGGCAGCAGCCCCAGCATTTT
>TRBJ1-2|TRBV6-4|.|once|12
CASSDTAMSYTF
TGTGCCAGCAGTGACACAGCTATGAGCTACACCTTC
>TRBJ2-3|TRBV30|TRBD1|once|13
CAWRGTGADTQYF
TGTGCCTGGAGGGGGACAGGAGCAGATACGCAGTATTTT
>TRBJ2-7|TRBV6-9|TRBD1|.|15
CASSTRTGGEREQYF
TGTGCCAGCAGTACCCGGACAGGGGGCGAGCGTGAGCAGTACTTC
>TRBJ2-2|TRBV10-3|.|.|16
CAISESGTVNTGELFF
TGTGCCATCAGTGAGTCCGGGACGGTTAACACCGGGGAGCTGTTTTTT
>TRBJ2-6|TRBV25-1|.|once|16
CASSPYRSSGANVLTF
TGTGCCAGCAGTCCTTACAGAAGCTCTGGGGCCAACGTCCTGACTTTC
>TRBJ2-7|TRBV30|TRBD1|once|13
CAWSSQGAEEQYF
TGTGCCTGGAGTTCACAGGGGGCAGAAGAGCAGTACTTC
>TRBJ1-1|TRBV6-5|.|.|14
CASGLSDGYTEAFF
TGTGCCAGCGGATTATCGGACGGATACACTGAAGCTTTCTTT
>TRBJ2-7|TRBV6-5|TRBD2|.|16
CASSYTGTSGSYEQYF
TGTGCCAGCAGTTACACCGGGACTAGCGGATCCTACGAGCAGTACTTC
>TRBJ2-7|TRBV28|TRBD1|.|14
CASLPAGQAYEQYF
TGTGCCAGCCTTCCCGCGGGACAGGCTTACGAGCAGTACTTC